This T cell receptor (beta chain) emerged from a study of PD-L1 blockade in urothelial cancer. Across the study: The number of prior chemotherapy regimens per patient was 0 to 3. Per blood sample, T cells had a median of approximately 150,000.

Patients' urothelial carcinoma was locally advanced or metastatic. CDR3 size: 15 residues. The junction had 6 bases not matched to a gene; V was cut back by 3 bases and J by 4 bases. The V gene's germline CDR1 is SGHRS and CDR2 YFSETQ. The method was immunoSEQ multiplex PCR; TCRdb's version includes in-frame clones alone and lacks a portion of them. The repertoire holds 45,000 or so clones, with approximately 82% as singletons. The sequencing here drew on PBMCs, taken around atezolizumab (anti-PD-L1) treatment. The sequence was collected from a man aged 65 to 85 with urothelial cancer. The chain couples TRBV5-1 to TRBJ2-1; 8 bases map to TRBD1. CDR3 coding DNA: TGCGCCAGCAGCTCGACAGGGGAAGGTTACAATGAGCAGTTCTTC. Amino acids: CASSSTGEGYNEQFF.